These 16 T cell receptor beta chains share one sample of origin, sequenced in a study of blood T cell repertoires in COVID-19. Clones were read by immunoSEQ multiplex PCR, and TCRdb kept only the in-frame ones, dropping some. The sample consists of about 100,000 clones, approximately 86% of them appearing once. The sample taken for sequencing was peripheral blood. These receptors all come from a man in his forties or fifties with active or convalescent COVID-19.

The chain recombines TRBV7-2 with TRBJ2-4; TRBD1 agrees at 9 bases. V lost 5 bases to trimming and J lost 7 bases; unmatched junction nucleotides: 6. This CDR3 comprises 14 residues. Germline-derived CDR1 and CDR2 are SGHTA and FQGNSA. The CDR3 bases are TGTGCCAGCAGCGCGGGACAGGGAGGGAACATTCAGTACTTC. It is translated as CASSAGQGGNIQYF.

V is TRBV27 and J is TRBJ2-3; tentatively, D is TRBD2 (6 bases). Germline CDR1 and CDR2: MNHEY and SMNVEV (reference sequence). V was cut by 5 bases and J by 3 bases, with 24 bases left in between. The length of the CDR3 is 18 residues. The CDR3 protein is CASSIPRGAGLLTDTQYF. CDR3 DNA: TGTGCCAGCAGTATCCCCCGGGGAGCGGGTCTACTAACAGATACGCAGTATTTT.

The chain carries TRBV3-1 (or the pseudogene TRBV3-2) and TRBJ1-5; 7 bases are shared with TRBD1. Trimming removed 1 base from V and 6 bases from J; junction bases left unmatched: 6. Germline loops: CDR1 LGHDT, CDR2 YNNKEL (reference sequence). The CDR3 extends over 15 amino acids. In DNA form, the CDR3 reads TGTGCCAGCAGCCAAGGCGACAGGGTCAGTCAGCCCCAGCATTTT. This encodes CASSQGDRVSQPQHF.

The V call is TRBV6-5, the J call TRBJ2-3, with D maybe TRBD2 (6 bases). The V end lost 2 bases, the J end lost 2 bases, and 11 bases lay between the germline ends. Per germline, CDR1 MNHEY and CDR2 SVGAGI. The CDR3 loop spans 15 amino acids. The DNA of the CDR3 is TGTGCCAGCAGTTACACGGAGGGGTTCACAGATACGCAGTATTTT. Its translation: CASSYTEGFTDTQYF.

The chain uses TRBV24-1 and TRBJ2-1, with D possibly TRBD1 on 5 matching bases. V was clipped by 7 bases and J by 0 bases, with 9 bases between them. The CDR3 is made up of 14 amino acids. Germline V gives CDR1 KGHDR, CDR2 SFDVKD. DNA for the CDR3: TGTGCCACCAGCCCTAGGGGCTCCTACAATGAGCAGTTCTTC. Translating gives CATSPRGSYNEQFF.

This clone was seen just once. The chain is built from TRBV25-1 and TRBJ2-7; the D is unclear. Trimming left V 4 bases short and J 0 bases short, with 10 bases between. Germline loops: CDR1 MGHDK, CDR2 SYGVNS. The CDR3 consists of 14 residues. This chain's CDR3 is CASSVAASSYEQYF. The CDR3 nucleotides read TGTGCCAGCAGTGTGGCTGCCAGCTCCTACGAGCAGTACTTC.

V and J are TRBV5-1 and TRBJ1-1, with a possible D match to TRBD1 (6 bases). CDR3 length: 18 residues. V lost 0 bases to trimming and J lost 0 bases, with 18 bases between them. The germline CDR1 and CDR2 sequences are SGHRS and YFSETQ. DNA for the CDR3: TGCGCCAGCAGCTTGGCGCCCCCGGACAGTGAAATGAACACTGAAGCTTTCTTT. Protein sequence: CASSLAPPDSEMNTEAFF.

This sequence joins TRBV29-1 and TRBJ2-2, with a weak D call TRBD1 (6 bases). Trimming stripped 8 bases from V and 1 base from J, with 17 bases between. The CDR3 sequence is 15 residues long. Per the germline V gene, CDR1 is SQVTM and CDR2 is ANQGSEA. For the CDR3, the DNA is TGCAGCTTTCGAACAGGGCAGGGGAACACCGGGGAGCTGTTTTTT. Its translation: CSFRTGQGNTGELFF.

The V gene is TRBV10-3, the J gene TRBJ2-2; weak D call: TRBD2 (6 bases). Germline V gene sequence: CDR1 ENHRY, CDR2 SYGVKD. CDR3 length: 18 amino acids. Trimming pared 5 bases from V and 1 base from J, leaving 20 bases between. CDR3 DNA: TGTGCCATCAGTATCCAGGCCGTAACCGGGGGGAACACCGGGGAGCTGTTTTTT. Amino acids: CAISIQAVTGGNTGELFF.

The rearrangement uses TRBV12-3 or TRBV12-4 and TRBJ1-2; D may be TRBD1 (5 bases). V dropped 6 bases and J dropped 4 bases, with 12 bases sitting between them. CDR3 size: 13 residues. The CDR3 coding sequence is TGTGCCAGCAGCCCAGGGTATGGCTATGGCTACACCTTC. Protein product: CASSPGYGYGYTF.

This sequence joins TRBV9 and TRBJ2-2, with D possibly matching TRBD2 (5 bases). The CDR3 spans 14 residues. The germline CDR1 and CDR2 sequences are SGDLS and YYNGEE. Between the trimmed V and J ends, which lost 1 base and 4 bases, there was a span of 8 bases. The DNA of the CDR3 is TGTGCCAGCAGCGTACAGGACTCCACCGGGGAGCTGTTTTTT. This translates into CASSVQDSTGELFF.

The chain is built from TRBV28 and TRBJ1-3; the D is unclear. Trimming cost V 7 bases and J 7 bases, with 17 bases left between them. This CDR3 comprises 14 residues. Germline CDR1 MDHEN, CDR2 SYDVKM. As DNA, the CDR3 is TGTGCCAGCACCCCGGACTTATTCGGGAACACCATATATTTT. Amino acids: CASTPDLFGNTIYF.

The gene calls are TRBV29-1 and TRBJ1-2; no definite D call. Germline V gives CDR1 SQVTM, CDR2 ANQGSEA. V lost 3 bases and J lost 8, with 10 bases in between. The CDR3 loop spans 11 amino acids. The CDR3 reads CSVDAREGYTF. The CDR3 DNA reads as TGCAGCGTTGATGCGAGGGAAGGCTACACCTTC.

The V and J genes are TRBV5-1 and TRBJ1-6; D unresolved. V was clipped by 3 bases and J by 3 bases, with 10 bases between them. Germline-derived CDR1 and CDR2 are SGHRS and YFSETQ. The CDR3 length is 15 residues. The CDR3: CASSSTVNYNSPLHF. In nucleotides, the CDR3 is TGCGCCAGCAGCTCTACAGTCAACTATAATTCACCCCTCCACTTT.

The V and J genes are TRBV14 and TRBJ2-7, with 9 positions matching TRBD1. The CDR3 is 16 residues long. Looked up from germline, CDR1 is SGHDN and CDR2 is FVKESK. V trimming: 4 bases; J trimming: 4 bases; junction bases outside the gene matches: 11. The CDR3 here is CASSRRNTGGGYEQYF. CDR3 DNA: TGTGCCAGCAGCCGGAGAAACACAGGGGGCGGTTACGAGCAGTACTTC.

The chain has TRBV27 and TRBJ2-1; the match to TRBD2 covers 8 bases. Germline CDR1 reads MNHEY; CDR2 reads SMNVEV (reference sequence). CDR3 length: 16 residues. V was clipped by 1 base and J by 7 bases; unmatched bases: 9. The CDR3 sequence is CASSLWGTSGINEQFF. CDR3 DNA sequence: TGTGCCAGCAGTTTATGGGGAACTAGCGGTATTAATGAGCAGTTCTTC.